These 20 T cell receptor beta chains share one sample of origin, sequenced in a study of PD-L1 blockade in urothelial cancer (dated by TCRdb to about 2017). The sample's time point label, decoded: peripheral blood 6 weeks after treatment start. The library was obtained by the immunoSEQ multiplex PCR assay. TCRdb retrieved this table from immuneACCESS and kept in-frame rearrangements only. Not all clones are present; in checked studies, unresolved V genes account for under half, and no reason is known for the remainder. Recorded for this sample are 72,000 or so clones; 85% to 90% of them occurred a single time. The leading ten clones occupy about 11% of the sample. This material consisted of PBMCs, taken around atezolizumab (anti-PD-L1) treatment. These receptors came from a man in his sixties with urothelial cancer.

The CDR3 DNA reads TGTGCCAGCAGCCGTAATCAGGATACCTACGAGCAGTACTTC. Translating gives CASSRNQDTYEQYF. The genes are TRBV11-2 and TRBJ2-7; D gene unclear. The V end lost 5 bases, the J end lost 2 bases, and 13 bases lay between the germline ends. CDR1 is SGHAT, CDR2 FQNNGV, per germline. This CDR3 contains 14 residues.

V and J are TRBV27 and TRBJ2-2; 7 nucleotides agree with TRBD1. Trimming removed 6 bases from V and 3 bases from J; junction bases left unmatched: 16. The CDR3 is 18 residues long. Germline V gives CDR1 MNHEY, CDR2 SMNVEV (reference sequence). The CDR3 nucleotides read TGTGCCAGCAGGGACCTCGGACAGGTTCAGTACGACACCGGGGAGCTGTTTTTT. This gives the protein CASRDLGQVQYDTGELFF.

V gene TRBV10-3 combines with J gene TRBJ1-4, with TRBD1 matching over 7 bases. With V trimmed by 4 bases and J by 7 bases, 3 bases remained unmatched. There are 13 residues in the CDR3. Germline V lookup: CDR1 ENHRY, CDR2 SYGVKD. CDR3 in amino acids: CAISVRGIEKLFF. DNA of the CDR3: TGTGCCATCAGTGTCAGGGGGATTGAAAAACTGTTTTTT.

The DNA of the CDR3 is TGTGCCAGCAGCTTAAACAGAGAGTATGGCTACACCTTC. The encoded protein is CASSLNREYGYTF. The chain recombines TRBV11-2 with TRBJ1-2; D unclear. The CDR3 is 13 residues long. V lost 2 bases to trimming and J lost 5 bases, with 9 bases between them. The germline V gene has CDR1 SGHAT and CDR2 FQNNGV. Variable domain in full (rest from reference TRBV11-2 and TRBJ1-2): EAGVAQSPRYKIIEKRQSVAFWCNPISGHATLYWYQQILGQGPKLLIQFQNNGVVDDSQLPKDRFSAERLKGVDSTLKIQPAKLEDSAVYLCASSLNREYGYTFGSGTRLTVV.

The chain couples TRBV5-8 to TRBJ2-7; TRBD2 matches at 10 bases. CDR1 and CDR2 (germline): SGHTS, YDEGEE. The trim removed 6 bases at V and 3 bases at J, leaving 9 bases unmatched. This CDR3 has 15 residues. The CDR3 region is CASTGSGRLVYEQYF. CDR3 nucleotide sequence: TGTGCCAGCACCGGTAGCGGGAGGTTGGTCTACGAGCAGTACTTC.

This chain uses TRBV7-9 with TRBJ1-2; D is perhaps TRBD1 (5 bases). The ends were cut back, 1 base at V and 0 bases at J, with 15 bases in the middle. Looked up from germline, CDR1 is SEHNR and CDR2 is FQNEAQ (reference sequence). This CDR3 has 17 residues. The CDR3 loop is CASSLVSGTGPNYGYTF. The CDR3 DNA reads TGTGCCAGCAGCTTAGTTTCTGGCACAGGTCCTAACTATGGCTACACCTTC.

V is TRBV2 and J is TRBJ1-1, with D perhaps matching TRBD1 (6 bases). Germline V gene sequence: CDR1 SNHLY, CDR2 FYNNEI. This CDR3 has 15 amino acids. Between the trimmed V and J ends, which lost 6 bases and 0 bases, there was a span of 14 bases. The CDR3 sequence is CASSGGQTMNTEAFF. In DNA form, the CDR3 reads TGTGCCAGCAGCGGCGGACAGACCATGAACACTGAAGCTTTCTTT.

This rearrangement joins TRBV27 to TRBJ2-7, with D perhaps matching TRBD1 (6 bases). Germline CDR1 and CDR2: MNHEY and SMNVEV (reference sequence). This CDR3 is built from 14 residues. V lost 2 bases and J lost 4, with 12 bases in between. The CDR3 DNA sequence: TGTGCCAGCAGTTTAAAGGGGGACGGTTACGAGCAGTACTTC. Its translation is CASSLKGDGYEQYF.

This rearrangement joins TRBV7-9 to TRBJ2-3; 7 bases map to TRBD2. The CDR3 extends over 15 amino acids. The junction had 17 bases not matched to a gene; V was cut back by 5 bases and J by 12 bases. Germline loops: CDR1 SEHNR, CDR2 FQNEAQ (reference sequence). This chain's CDR3 is CASSPWEGRVTLQYF. As DNA, the CDR3 is TGTGCCAGCAGCCCCTGGGAGGGGAGAGTGACTCTTCAGTATTTT.

The CDR3 is CASSYHGPGVYEQYF. The CDR3 DNA follows: TGTGCCAGCAGTTATCATGGTCCCGGGGTCTACGAGCAGTACTTC. The chain is built from TRBV6-5 and TRBJ2-7; D might be TRBD2 (5 bases). V was trimmed by 3 bases and J by 3 bases, leaving 15 bases between them. Germline CDR1 and CDR2: MNHEY and SVGAGI. The CDR3 loop spans 15 amino acids.

The rearrangement links TRBV29-1 to TRBJ1-1; 7 bases are shared with TRBD1. Germline V gene lookup returns CDR1 SQVTM and CDR2 ANQGSEA. Trimming took 3 bases from V and 8 from J; bases not matched to a gene: 12. The CDR3 has 14 amino acids. CDR3 loop: CSVDHGRVTGEAFF. The CDR3 DNA is TGCAGCGTTGACCACGGGAGGGTGACAGGGGAAGCTTTCTTT.

This chain joins TRBV2 and TRBJ2-5, with 7 bases identical to TRBD1. CDR3 length: 16 amino acids. The trim removed 5 bases at V and 1 base at J, leaving 10 bases unmatched. CDR1 SNHLY and CDR2 FYNNEI come from the germline V gene. CDR3 region: CASSSRTDRIQETQYF. The CDR3 DNA reads as TGTGCCAGCAGTTCCAGAACGGACAGGATCCAAGAGACCCAGTACTTC.

The gene calls are TRBV7-9 and TRBJ2-2; TRBD2 is a possible D gene (5 bases). CDR3 size: 16 residues. CDR1 SEHNR and CDR2 FQNEAQ come from the germline V gene (reference sequence). V was clipped by 4 bases and J by 1 base, with 13 bases between them. The CDR3 DNA reads as TGTGCCAGCAGCTCCGGGGTGGCAGTGAACACCGGGGAGCTGTTTTTT. It is translated as CASSSGVAVNTGELFF.

In nucleotides, the CDR3 is TGCAGCGTCGGACAGGTTGGGTCCTACGAGCAGTACTTC. This gives the protein CSVGQVGSYEQYF. This sequence joins TRBV29-1 and TRBJ2-7; 7 bases map to TRBD1. Trimming took 6 bases from V and 1 from J; bases not matched to a gene: 6. This CDR3 comprises 13 residues. Germline values: CDR1 SQVTM, CDR2 ANQGSEA.

The chain employs TRBV27 and TRBJ1-5, with a possible D match to TRBD1 (5 bases). The germline V gene has CDR1 MNHEY and CDR2 SMNVEV (reference sequence). V lost 0 bases, J lost 0 bases, and 9 bases lay in between. The CDR3 is 16 residues long. The CDR3 region has the DNA TGTGCCAGCAGTTTATCATCAGGGCCTAGCAATCAGCCCCAGCATTTT. Translated, it gives CASSLSSGPSNQPQHF.

The rearrangement links TRBV5-5 to TRBJ2-5, with 9 bases fitting TRBD2. After removal of 0 bases from V and 0 bases from J, the junction contained 6 bases not matched to a gene. Looked up from germline, CDR1 is SGHKS and CDR2 is YYEKEE (reference sequence). This CDR3 spans 17 amino acids. CDR3: CASSLGAGTSHQETQYF. Here the CDR3 DNA reads TGTGCCAGCAGCTTGGGGGCAGGGACTAGCCACCAAGAGACCCAGTACTTC.

V and J are TRBV9 and TRBJ2-3; 10 bases line up with TRBD1. The CDR3 length is 16 residues. Germline CDR1 SGDLS, CDR2 YYNGEE. V lost 4 bases and J lost 1; bases outside the gene matches: 6. CDR3 protein: CASSPDRGRGTDTQYF. The CDR3 DNA is TGTGCCAGCAGCCCTGACAGGGGGCGCGGCACAGATACGCAGTATTTT.

The genes are TRBV7-9 and TRBJ2-1, with D perhaps matching TRBD1 (6 bases). Trimming shortened V by 7 bases and J by 12 bases, and 19 bases separated the two germline ends. Germline V lookup: CDR1 SEHNR, CDR2 FQNEAQ (reference sequence). CDR3 length: 13 amino acids. The CDR3: CASNPLGATGQFF. The CDR3 nucleotides read TGTGCCAGCAACCCGCTGGGGGCCACCGGGCAGTTCTTC.

The V and J genes are TRBV30 and TRBJ1-2; 10 bases agree with TRBD1. Germline V lookup: CDR1 GTSNPN, CDR2 SVGIG (reference sequence). This CDR3 has 15 residues. V shed 2 bases, J shed 7 bases, and the junction held 10 bases outside the gene matches. DNA for the CDR3: TGTGCCTGGAGTCTTCCTCCCGGGACAGGGGCTGGCTACACCTTC. It yields the protein CAWSLPPGTGAGYTF.

This chain links TRBV5-1 with TRBJ1-4, with D possibly being TRBD1 (5 bases). V was pared by 3 bases and J by 5 bases, with 17 bases between. CDR3 length: 16 amino acids. The germline V gene has CDR1 SGHRS and CDR2 YFSETQ. The DNA for the CDR3 is TGCGCCAGCAGCTCAGGGTCGGCAAGCACCAATGAAAAACTGTTTTTT. Protein sequence: CASSSGSASTNEKLFF.